This TCR beta chain is from a study of blood T cell repertoires in COVID-19. Study in general: COVID-19 samples, acute and convalescent, were from the United States, Italy and Spain. The cDNA or gDNA used as material had been derived from T cells, B-cell-depleted T cells, or PBMCs.

V lost 6 bases and J lost 1; bases outside the gene matches: 3. Germline CDR1 is MDHEN and CDR2 is SYDVKM. The CDR3 is 13 residues long. In the study's own analysis: Counts of nucleated cells, estimated from reference gene primer amplification, were obtained. Sequencing was performed with immunoSEQ multiplex PCR; in TCRdb, only in-frame clones are kept and a portion is missing. The V and J calls and clone size are taken from that table; D and trimming were inferred from the DNA. The table includes more than 65,000 clones, around 84% detected once. This clone was observed a single time. This TCR derives from a woman aged 45 to 65 with acute or convalescent COVID-19. The chain recombines TRBV28 with TRBJ2-7; TRBD2 aligns across 7 bases. The sample comprised peripheral blood. The CDR3 is CASSRGESYEQYF. For the CDR3, the DNA is TGTGCCAGCAGCCGGGGGGAATCCTACGAGCAGTACTTC.